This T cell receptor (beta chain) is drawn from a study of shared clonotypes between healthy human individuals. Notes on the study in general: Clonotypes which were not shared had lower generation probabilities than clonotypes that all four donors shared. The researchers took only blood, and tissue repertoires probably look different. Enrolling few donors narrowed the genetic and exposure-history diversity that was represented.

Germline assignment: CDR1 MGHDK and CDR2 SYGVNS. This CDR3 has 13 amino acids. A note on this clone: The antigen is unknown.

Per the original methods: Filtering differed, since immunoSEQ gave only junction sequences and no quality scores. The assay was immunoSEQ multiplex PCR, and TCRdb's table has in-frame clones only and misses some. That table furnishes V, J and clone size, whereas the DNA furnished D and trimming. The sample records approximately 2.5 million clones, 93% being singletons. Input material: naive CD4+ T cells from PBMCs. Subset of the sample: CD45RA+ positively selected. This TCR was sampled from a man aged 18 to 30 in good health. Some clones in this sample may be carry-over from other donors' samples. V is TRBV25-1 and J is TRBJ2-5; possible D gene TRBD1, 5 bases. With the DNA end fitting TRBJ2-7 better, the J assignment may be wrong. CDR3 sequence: CASTSDSSYEQYF. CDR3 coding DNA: TGTGCCAGCACCTCAGACAGTTCCTACGAGCAGTACTTC.